The next 29 T cell receptor beta chains were all read from a single sample in a study of blood T cell dynamics during melanoma immunotherapy. As for time point: week 3, after first cycle of checkpoint inhibitor. Sequenced by immunoSEQ multiplex PCR; TCRdb stores in-frame clones only, minus some. The sample shows 10,000 to 12,000 clones, 80% to 85% of them seen only once. The source was blood, collected from a patient treated with checkpoint blockade. The receptors shown here come from a human donor with melanoma.

The chain carries TRBV6-6 and TRBJ2-3; TRBD2 matches 13 bases. The CDR3 runs to 16 residues. V was pared by 4 bases and J by 1 base, with 2 bases of the junction left unmatched. Per germline, CDR1 MNHNY and CDR2 SVGAGI (reference sequence). As DNA, the CDR3 is TGTGCCAGCAGTTCCGGACTAGCGGGGGGCACAGATACGCAGTATTTT. Translation: CASSSGLAGGTDTQYF.

The chain carries TRBV30 and TRBJ2-1; no firm D call. The CDR3 consists of 13 residues. In germline, CDR1 is GTSNPN, CDR2 SVGIG (reference sequence). Trimming took 1 base from V and 4 from J, leaving 8 bases between them. CDR3 region: CAWSAHSYNEQFF. The DNA for the CDR3 is TGTGCCTGGAGTGCGCATTCTTACAATGAGCAGTTCTTC.

This chain links TRBV13 with TRBJ2-5, with a weak D call TRBD2 (6 bases). The length of the CDR3 is 15 residues. V lost 0 bases, J lost 4 bases, and 12 bases lay in between. Germline CDR1 reads PRHDT; CDR2 reads FYEKMQ (reference sequence). Here the CDR3 DNA reads TGTGCCAGCAGCTTAGGTGGGCAGGGAGGAGAGACCCAGTACTTC. It translates to CASSLGGQGGETQYF.

This chain connects TRBV19 to TRBJ1-1, with a tentative D call TRBD1 (6 bases). This CDR3 spans 13 amino acids. Trimming pared 2 bases from V and 10 bases from J, leaving 14 bases between. Germline values: CDR1 LNHDA, CDR2 SQIVND (reference sequence). This chain's CDR3 is CASSINRESGAFF. DNA for the CDR3: TGTGCCAGTAGTATAAACAGGGAATCGGGAGCTTTCTTT.

The CDR3: CASSSQLASGGETQYF. Written as DNA, the CDR3 is TGTGCCAGCAGCTCCCAACTAGCGAGCGGCGGAGAGACCCAGTACTTC. The J gene is TRBJ2-5, the V gene TRBV9; TRBD2 agrees at 7 bases. CDR1 and CDR2 from the germline V gene are SGDLS and YYNGEE. The CDR3 length is 16 residues. With 4 bases clipped from V and 4 bases from J, the junction kept 13 bases outside the gene matches.

The chain employs TRBV14 and TRBJ1-5; TRBD1 matches at 9 bases. Looked up from germline, CDR1 is SGHDN and CDR2 is FVKESK. The V segment lost 4 bases and the J segment 0 bases; nucleotides outside the gene matches: 13. The CDR3 length is 19 residues. CDR3 coding DNA: TGTGCCAGCAGCCTCCCTCGGGACAGGGTGACATATAGCAATCAGCCCCAGCATTTT. It translates to CASSLPRDRVTYSNQPQHF.

This clone was counted between two and nine times. This chain joins TRBV7-9 and TRBJ1-1; D remains unclear. Germline V gene data show CDR1 as SEHNR and CDR2 as FQNEAQ (reference sequence). The V and J ends lost 2 bases and 1 base respectively, with 5 bases between them. CDR3 size: 13 residues. This chain's CDR3 is CASSLYGNTEAFF. CDR3 sequence (DNA): TGTGCCAGCAGCTTATACGGGAACACTGAAGCTTTCTTT.

The CDR3 loop is CSLTLLHEQFF. The CDR3 coding sequence is TGCAGCCTTACCCTACTTCATGAGCAGTTCTTC. V gene TRBV29-1 combines with J gene TRBJ2-1; D unresolved. This CDR3 comprises 11 residues. V shed 8 bases and J shed 8 bases, with 13 bases lying between them. Germline lookup yields CDR1 SQVTM and CDR2 ANQGSEA.

This chain joins TRBV6-5 and TRBJ1-4; 7 bases line up with TRBD1. The J segment lost 7 bases and the V segment lost 0 bases, leaving 2 bases of the junction unmatched. The CDR3 is 14 amino acids. Germline V gives CDR1 MNHEY, CDR2 SVGAGI. The DNA for the CDR3 is TGTGCCAGCAGTTACTCAGGGGGCGGTGAAAAACTGTTTTTT. Translation: CASSYSGGGEKLFF.

CDR3 coding DNA: TGTGCCACCACCCGGGTAGCGGGGGCCCCAGGACTCGGTGAGCAGTTCTTC. It encodes CATTRVAGAPGLGEQFF. The chain couples TRBV28 to TRBJ2-1; TRBD2 matches 9 bases. J lost 9 bases, V lost 10 bases, and 22 bases had no gene match. CDR1 is MDHEN and CDR2 is SYDVKM in the germline V gene. The CDR3 sequence is 17 residues long.

V and J are TRBV1 and TRBJ2-3; the table's D gene call, TRBD1, was not cross checked with the DNA. TRBV1 is assigned pseudogene status. The CDR3 is 14 residues long. In nucleotides, the CDR3 is TGCACCAGCAGCCGGACATATTTCACAGATACGCAGTATTTT. As protein: CTSSRTYFTDTQYF.

This chain uses TRBV15 with TRBJ2-3, with D uncertain. The germline gives CDR1 LNHNV, CDR2 YYDKDF (reference sequence). V was trimmed by 1 base and J by 0 bases, leaving 5 bases between them. CDR3 size: 14 residues. The CDR3 nucleotides are TGTGCCACCAGCAGAGGAGAAAGCACAGATACGCAGTATTTT. It encodes CATSRGESTDTQYF.

V and J are TRBV6-5 and TRBJ1-1; D call uncertain. V lost 6 bases and J lost 10, with 15 bases in between. This CDR3 contains 12 residues. Germline CDR1 is MNHEY and CDR2 is SVGAGI. In nucleotides, the CDR3 is TGTGCCAGCAGCCCTCGGACCGCAGGAGCTTTCTTT. Translated, it gives CASSPRTAGAFF.

V gene TRBV4-1 combines with J gene TRBJ1-4, with a weak D call TRBD1 (6 bases). V lost 1 base and J lost 3, with 15 bases in between. Germline V CDR1 and CDR2: MGHRA, YSYEKL. The CDR3 is 17 residues long. The DNA for the CDR3 is TGCGCCAGCAGCCAAGGGGGGGGTACAGGGCCTAATGAAAAACTGTTTTTT. Its translation is CASSQGGGTGPNEKLFF.

The V call is TRBV9, the J call TRBJ2-1; D possibly corresponds to TRBD2 (5 bases). Germline lookup yields CDR1 SGDLS and CDR2 YYNGEE. The CDR3 is 15 amino acids. V was shortened by 0 bases and J by 4 bases, with 11 bases between the two germline ends. CDR3 amino acids: CASSVEGGRYNEQFF. The CDR3 region has the DNA TGTGCCAGCAGCGTAGAGGGCGGGCGATACAATGAGCAGTTCTTC.

The chain has TRBV7-2 and TRBJ2-5; D is undetermined. The CDR3 has 17 amino acids. V was pared by 5 bases and J by 0 bases, with 19 bases between. Germline CDR1 and CDR2: SGHTA and FQGNSA. The CDR3 here is CASSLGGQARYQETQYF. Here the CDR3 DNA reads TGTGCCAGCAGCCTAGGTGGTCAGGCCCGGTACCAAGAGACCCAGTACTTC.

This clone appeared a few times. This chain uses TRBV5-4 with TRBJ1-2; no definite D call. V lost 4 bases and J 8 bases, leaving 15 bases between the germline ends. The germline CDR1 and CDR2 sequences are SGHNT and YYREEE (reference sequence). The CDR3 totals 13 residues. The CDR3 bases are TGTGCCAGCAGCATGTACCCCAAGCGGGGCTACACCTTC. Translation gives CASSMYPKRGYTF.

The chain carries TRBV28 and TRBJ1-5, with D unresolved. V was pared by 3 bases and J by 5 bases, with 8 bases between. This CDR3 has 13 amino acids. Germline CDR1 MDHEN, CDR2 SYDVKM. The CDR3, as DNA: TGTGCCAGCAGTTTTGTGGAGGATCAGCCCCAGCATTTT. Its protein product is CASSFVEDQPQHF.

The chain joins TRBV7-2 to TRBJ2-7, with TRBD1 identical over 7 bases. This CDR3 comprises 13 residues. Looked up from germline, CDR1 is SGHTA and CDR2 is FQGNSA. The V segment lost 5 bases and the J segment 4 bases; nucleotides outside the gene matches: 5. CDR3 loop: CASSADRVYEQYF. The DNA of the CDR3 is TGTGCCAGCAGCGCCGACAGGGTTTACGAGCAGTACTTC.

The chain is built from TRBV27 and TRBJ2-3; 12 bases match TRBD2. Per germline, CDR1 MNHEY and CDR2 SMNVEV (reference sequence). V was clipped by 6 bases and J by 2 bases; unmatched bases: 18. This CDR3 is 20 amino acids long. CDR3 nucleotides: TGTGCCAGCAGCAGCCTGACCTCGAAGGGACTAGCGGGTTACACAGATACGCAGTATTTT. This encodes CASSSLTSKGLAGYTDTQYF.

V is TRBV5-1 and J is TRBJ2-7; D gene unclear. The CDR3 contains 14 residues. Germline V gives CDR1 SGHRS, CDR2 YFSETQ. V was pared by 1 base and J by 0 bases, with 8 bases between. DNA of the CDR3: TGCGCCAGCAGCTTGTCTAGGAGCTCCTACGAGCAGTACTTC. The encoded protein is CASSLSRSSYEQYF.

The V and J genes are TRBV4-1 and TRBJ2-7, with a possible D match to TRBD2 (6 bases). The CDR3 totals 14 residues. The V and J ends lost 3 bases and 4 bases respectively, with 13 bases between them. Germline loops: CDR1 MGHRA, CDR2 YSYEKL. The CDR3 DNA is TGCGCCAGCAGCCATACACCTGCGGGGTACGAGCAGTACTTC. It is translated as CASSHTPAGYEQYF.

The chain employs TRBV4-1 and TRBJ1-1, with 9 bases matching TRBD1. The CDR3 runs to 18 residues. V dropped 4 bases and J dropped 0; count of bases not matched to a gene: 12. Germline-derived CDR1 and CDR2 are MGHRA and YSYEKL. CDR3 region: CASSLHPGQGNMNTEAFF. The CDR3 coding sequence is TGCGCCAGCAGCCTACACCCGGGACAGGGAAACATGAACACTGAAGCTTTCTTT.

The chain employs TRBV7-2 and TRBJ1-4; D not resolved. Trimming left V 2 bases short and J 8 bases short, with 21 bases between. The CDR3 contains 17 residues. The germline gives CDR1 SGHTA, CDR2 FQGNSA. In DNA form, the CDR3 reads TGTGCCAGCAGCTTACAAGGAGGGCGGGGTTCTGGGGAAAAACTGTTTTTT. This translates into CASSLQGGRGSGEKLFF.

The chain employs TRBV7-2 and TRBJ2-5; 8 bases map to TRBD2. This CDR3 contains 12 residues. Germline V CDR1 and CDR2: SGHTA, FQGNSA. The J segment lost 4 bases and the V segment lost 8 bases, leaving 3 bases of the junction unmatched. The CDR3 nucleotides read TGTGCCAGCGCGGGGGGCGGAGAGACCCAGTACTTC. This sequence encodes CASAGGGETQYF.

The chain is built from TRBV19 and TRBJ2-4, with 8 bases matching TRBD1. This CDR3 region has 18 residues. V gave up 6 bases and J gave up 0 bases; unmatched junction bases: 13. Per the germline V gene, CDR1 is LNHDA and CDR2 is SQIVND (reference sequence). The CDR3 reads CASSSDRDRRLAKNIQYF. The CDR3 DNA sequence: TGTGCCAGTAGCTCCGACCGGGACAGGAGGCTAGCCAAAAACATTCAGTACTTC.

The chain combines TRBV7-2 with TRBJ1-2, with a tentative D call TRBD1 (6 bases). CDR1 SGHTA and CDR2 FQGNSA come from the germline V gene. The V end lost 0 bases, the J end lost 1 base, and 12 bases lay between the germline ends. The CDR3 consists of 16 residues. The CDR3 protein is CASSLAGQTVNYGYTF. As DNA, the CDR3 is TGTGCCAGCAGCTTAGCCGGACAGACTGTTAACTATGGCTACACCTTC.

This chain connects TRBV6-4 to TRBJ2-3; 8 nucleotides agree with TRBD2. J gave up 0 bases and V 3 bases, and 5 bases lay outside the gene matches. Germline-derived CDR1 and CDR2 are MRHNA and SNTAGT. The CDR3 loop spans 16 amino acids. CDR3: CASSEVAGSSTDTQYF. Written as DNA, the CDR3 is TGTGCCAGCAGTGAGGTAGCGGGGTCGAGCACAGATACGCAGTATTTT.

V and J are TRBV12-5 and TRBJ2-7; D remains unclear. Trimming removed 6 bases from V and 9 bases from J, with 12 bases in between. CDR3 length: 11 residues. Germline V gives CDR1 LGHNT, CDR2 FRNRAP. In nucleotides, the CDR3 is TGTGCTAGTGGCCGAGCAGGTTGGCAGTACTTC. Translating it yields CASGRAGWQYF. Looking up the rest from reference TRBV12-5 and TRBJ2-7 gives the full variable domain: DARVTQTPRHKVTEMGQEVTMRCQPILGHNTVFWYRQTMMQGLELLAYFRNRAPLDDSGMPKDRFSAEMPDATLATLKIQPSEPRDSAVYFCASGRAGWQYFGPGTRLTVT.